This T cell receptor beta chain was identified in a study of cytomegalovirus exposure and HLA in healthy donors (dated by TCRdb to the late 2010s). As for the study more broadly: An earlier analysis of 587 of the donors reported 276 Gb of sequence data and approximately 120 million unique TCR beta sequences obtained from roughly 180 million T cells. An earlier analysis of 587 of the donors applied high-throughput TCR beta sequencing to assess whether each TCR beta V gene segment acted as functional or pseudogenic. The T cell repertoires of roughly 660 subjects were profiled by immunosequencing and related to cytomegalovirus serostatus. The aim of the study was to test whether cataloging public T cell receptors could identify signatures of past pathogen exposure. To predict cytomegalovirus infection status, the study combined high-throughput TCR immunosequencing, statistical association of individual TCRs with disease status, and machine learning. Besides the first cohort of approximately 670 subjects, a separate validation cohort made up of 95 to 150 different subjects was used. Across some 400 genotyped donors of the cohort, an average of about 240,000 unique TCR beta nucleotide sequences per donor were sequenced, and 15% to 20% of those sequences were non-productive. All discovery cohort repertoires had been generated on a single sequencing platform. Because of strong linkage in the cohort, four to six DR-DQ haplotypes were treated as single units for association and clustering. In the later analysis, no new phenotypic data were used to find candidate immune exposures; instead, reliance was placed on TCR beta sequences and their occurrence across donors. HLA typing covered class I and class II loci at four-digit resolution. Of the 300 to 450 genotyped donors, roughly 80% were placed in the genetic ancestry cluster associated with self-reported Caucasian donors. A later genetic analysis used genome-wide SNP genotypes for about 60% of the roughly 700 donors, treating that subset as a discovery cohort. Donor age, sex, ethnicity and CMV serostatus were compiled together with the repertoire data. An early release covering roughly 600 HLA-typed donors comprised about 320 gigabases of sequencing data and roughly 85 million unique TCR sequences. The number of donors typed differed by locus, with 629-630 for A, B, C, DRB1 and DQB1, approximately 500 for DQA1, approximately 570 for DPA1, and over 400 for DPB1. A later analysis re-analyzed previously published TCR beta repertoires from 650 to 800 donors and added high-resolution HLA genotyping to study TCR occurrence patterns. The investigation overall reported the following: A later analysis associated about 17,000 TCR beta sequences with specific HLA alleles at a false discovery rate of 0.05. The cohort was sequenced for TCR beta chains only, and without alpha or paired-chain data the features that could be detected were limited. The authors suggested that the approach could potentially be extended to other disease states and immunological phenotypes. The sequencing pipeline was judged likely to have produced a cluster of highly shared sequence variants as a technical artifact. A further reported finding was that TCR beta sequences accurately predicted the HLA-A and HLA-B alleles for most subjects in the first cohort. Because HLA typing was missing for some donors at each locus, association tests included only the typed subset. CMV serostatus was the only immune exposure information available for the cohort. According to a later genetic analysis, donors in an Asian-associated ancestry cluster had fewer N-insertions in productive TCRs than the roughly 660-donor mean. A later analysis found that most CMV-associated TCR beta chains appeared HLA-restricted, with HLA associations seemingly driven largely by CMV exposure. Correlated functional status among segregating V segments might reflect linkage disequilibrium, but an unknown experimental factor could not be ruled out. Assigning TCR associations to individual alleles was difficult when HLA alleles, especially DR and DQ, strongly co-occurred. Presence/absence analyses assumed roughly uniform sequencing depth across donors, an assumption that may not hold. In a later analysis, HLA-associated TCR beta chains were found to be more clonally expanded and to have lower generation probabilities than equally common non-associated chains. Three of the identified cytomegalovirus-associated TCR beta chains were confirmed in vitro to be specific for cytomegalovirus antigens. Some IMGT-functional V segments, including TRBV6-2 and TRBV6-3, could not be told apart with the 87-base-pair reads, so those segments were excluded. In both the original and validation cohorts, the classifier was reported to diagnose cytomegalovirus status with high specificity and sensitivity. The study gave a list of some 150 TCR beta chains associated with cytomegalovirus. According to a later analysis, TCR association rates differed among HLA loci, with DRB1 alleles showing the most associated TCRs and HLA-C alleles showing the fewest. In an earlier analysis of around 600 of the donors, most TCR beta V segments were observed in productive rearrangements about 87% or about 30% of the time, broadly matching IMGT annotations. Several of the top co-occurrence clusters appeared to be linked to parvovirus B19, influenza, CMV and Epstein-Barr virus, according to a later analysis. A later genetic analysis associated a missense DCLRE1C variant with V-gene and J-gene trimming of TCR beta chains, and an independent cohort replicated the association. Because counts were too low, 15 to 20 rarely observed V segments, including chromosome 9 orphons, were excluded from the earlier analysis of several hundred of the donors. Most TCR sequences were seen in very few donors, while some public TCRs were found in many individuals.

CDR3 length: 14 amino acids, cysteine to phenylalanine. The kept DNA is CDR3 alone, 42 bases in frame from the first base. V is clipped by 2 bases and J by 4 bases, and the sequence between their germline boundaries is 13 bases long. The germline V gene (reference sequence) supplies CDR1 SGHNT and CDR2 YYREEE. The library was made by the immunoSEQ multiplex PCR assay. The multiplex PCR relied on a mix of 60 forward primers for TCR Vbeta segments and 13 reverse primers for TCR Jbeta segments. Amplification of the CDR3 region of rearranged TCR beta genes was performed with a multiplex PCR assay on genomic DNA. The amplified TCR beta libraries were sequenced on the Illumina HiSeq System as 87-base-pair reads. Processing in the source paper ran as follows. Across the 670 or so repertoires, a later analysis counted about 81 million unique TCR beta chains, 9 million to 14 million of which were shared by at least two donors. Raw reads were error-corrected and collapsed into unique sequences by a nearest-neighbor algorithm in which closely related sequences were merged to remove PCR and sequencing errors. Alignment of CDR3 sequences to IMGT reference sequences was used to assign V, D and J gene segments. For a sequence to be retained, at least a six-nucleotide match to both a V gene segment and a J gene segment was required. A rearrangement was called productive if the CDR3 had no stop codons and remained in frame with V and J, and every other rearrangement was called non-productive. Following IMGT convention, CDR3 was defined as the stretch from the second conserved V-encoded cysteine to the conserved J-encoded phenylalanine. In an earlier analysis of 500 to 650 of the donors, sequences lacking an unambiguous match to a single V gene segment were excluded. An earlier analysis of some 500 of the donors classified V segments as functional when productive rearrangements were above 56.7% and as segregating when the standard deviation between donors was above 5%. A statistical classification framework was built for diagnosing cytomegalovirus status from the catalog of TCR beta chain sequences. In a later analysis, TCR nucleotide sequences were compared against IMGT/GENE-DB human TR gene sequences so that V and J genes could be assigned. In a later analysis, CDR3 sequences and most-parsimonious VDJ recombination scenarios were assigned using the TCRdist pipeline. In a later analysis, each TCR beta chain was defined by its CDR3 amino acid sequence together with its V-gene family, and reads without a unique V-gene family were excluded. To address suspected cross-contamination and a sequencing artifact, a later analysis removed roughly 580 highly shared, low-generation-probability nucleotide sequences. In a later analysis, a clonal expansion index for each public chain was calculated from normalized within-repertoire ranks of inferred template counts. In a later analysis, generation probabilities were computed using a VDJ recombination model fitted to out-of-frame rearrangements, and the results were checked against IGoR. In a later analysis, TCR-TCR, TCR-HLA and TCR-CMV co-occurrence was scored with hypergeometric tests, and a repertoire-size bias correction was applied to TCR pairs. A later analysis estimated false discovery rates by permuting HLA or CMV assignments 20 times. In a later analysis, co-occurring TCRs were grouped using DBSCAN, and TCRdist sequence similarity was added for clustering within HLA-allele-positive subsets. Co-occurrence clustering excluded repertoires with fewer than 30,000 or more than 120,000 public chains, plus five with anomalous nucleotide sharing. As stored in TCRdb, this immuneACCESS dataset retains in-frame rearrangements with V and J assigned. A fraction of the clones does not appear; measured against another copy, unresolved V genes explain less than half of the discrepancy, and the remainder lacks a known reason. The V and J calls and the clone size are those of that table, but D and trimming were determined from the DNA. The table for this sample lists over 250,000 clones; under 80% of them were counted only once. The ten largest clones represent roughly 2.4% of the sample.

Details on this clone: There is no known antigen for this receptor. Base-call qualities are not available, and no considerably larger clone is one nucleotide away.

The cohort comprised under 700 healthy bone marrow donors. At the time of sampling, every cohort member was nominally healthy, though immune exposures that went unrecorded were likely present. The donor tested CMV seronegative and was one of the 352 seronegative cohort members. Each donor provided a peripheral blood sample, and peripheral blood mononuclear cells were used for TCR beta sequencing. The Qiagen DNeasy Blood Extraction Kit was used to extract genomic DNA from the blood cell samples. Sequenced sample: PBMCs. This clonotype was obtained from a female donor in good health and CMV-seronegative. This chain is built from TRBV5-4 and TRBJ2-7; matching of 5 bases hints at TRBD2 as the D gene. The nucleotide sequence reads TGTGCCAGCAGCTTAGTTGGAGGAGCGTACGAGCAGTACTTC. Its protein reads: CASSLVGGAYEQYF.